This TCR beta chain was documented in a study of brain T cells in children with intractable seizures. Whole-study results and caveats: Absence of clones before surgery may stem from lower sequencing depth. HCMV serostatus was not known, and viral specificity came from CDR3 similarity only.

Of note for this clone: As yet, its antigen is unknown.

The CDR3 is 13 amino acids. From germline, CDR1 is SGHTA and CDR2 FQGNSA. Between the trimmed V and J ends, which lost 3 bases and 4 bases, there was a span of 9 bases. The time point: blood from clinic visit 5 months post-surgery; TSC patient then seizure free. Sequencing was limited to surgery cases with top T cell transcript signatures in brain tissue. At least one anti-epileptic drug was given before surgery. This table comes from immunoSEQ multiplex PCR, and its TCRdb copy is limited to in-frame clones, with some not included. The sample consists of about 340,000 clones, about 93% of them appearing once.

The chain is built from TRBV7-2 and TRBJ1-2; D is unclear. This specimen was peripheral blood, taken more than 4 months after surgery. This clonotype originated in a boy under three years old with tuberous sclerosis and intractable seizures. The CDR3 here is CASSLERIYGYTF. The CDR3, as DNA: TGTGCCAGCAGCTTGGAAAGGATCTATGGCTACACCTTC. Full variable domain (remainder filled in from reference TRBV7-2 and TRBJ1-2): GAGVSQSPSNKVTEKGKDVELRCDPISGHTALYWYRQSLGQGLEFLIYFQGNSAPDKSGLPSDRFSAERTGGSVSTLTIQRTQQEDSAVYLCASSLERIYGYTFGSGTRLTVV.